The 18 T cell receptor beta chains below all came from one sample that was sequenced in a study of radiotherapy plus CTLA-4 blockade in lung cancer. Here immunoSEQ multiplex PCR was the method, and the copy in TCRdb shows in-frame clones only, minus some. The table shows roughly 130,000 clones, with just under 90% occurring only once. The specimen was peripheral blood, collected from a patient treated with radiotherapy plus ipilimumab. Receptors originate from a human donor with non-small cell lung cancer that progressed on radiotherapy plus ipilimumab.

The V gene is TRBV7-9, the J gene TRBJ1-4; D is uncertain. CDR1 SEHNR and CDR2 FQNEAQ come from the germline V gene (reference sequence). V dropped 4 bases and J dropped 3 bases, with 12 bases sitting between them. CDR3 length: 15 residues. CDR3 protein: CASSWYSRANEKLFF. The CDR3 nucleotides are TGTGCCAGCAGCTGGTACAGTCGGGCTAATGAAAAACTGTTTTTT. Using reference TRBV7-9 and TRBJ1-4 for the parts outside the CDR3, the full variable domain is DTGVSQNPRHKITKRGQNVTFRCDPISEHNRLYWYRQTLGQGPEFLTYFQNEAQLEKSRLLSDRFSAERPKGSFSTLEIQRTEQGDSAMYLCASSWYSRANEKLFFGSGTQLSVL.

On this clone: One junction end disagrees with the germline gene, perhaps due to a read error. This chain connects TRBV4-1 to TRBJ1-5, with D tentatively TRBD1 (6 bases). Germline values: CDR1 MGHRA, CDR2 YSYEKL. There are 16 residues in the CDR3. The CDR3 region has the DNA TGCGCCAGCAGCCGTCAAGCAGGGGATAGCGATCAGCCCCAGCATTTT. Its translation: CASSRQAGDSDQPQHF.

The chain employs TRBV7-9 and TRBJ2-1; TRBD2 agrees at 9 bases. The CDR3 is made up of 14 amino acids. CDR1 is SEHNR, CDR2 FQNEAQ, per germline (reference sequence). J lost 2 bases, V lost 5 bases, and 1 base had no gene match. The CDR3 spells CASSPSGAYNEQFF. The DNA of the CDR3 is TGTGCCAGCAGCCCTAGCGGGGCCTACAATGAGCAGTTCTTC.

The chain joins TRBV7-2 to TRBJ2-1; the D is unclear. Germline lookup yields CDR1 SGHTA and CDR2 FQGNSA. CDR3 length: 15 residues. V was clipped by 5 bases and J by 0 bases, with 11 bases between them. The CDR3 sequence: CASSALGSSYNEQFF. Here the CDR3 DNA reads TGTGCCAGCAGCGCCCTAGGCAGCTCCTACAATGAGCAGTTCTTC. Full variable domain (missing parts from reference TRBV7-2 and TRBJ2-1): GAGVSQSPSNKVTEKGKDVELRCDPISGHTALYWYRQSLGQGLEFLIYFQGNSAPDKSGLPSDRFSAERTGGSVSTLTIQRTQQEDSAVYLCASSALGSSYNEQFFGPGTRLTVL.

This chain uses TRBV19 with TRBJ1-2, with D possibly matching TRBD1 (6 bases). Germline-derived CDR1 and CDR2 are LNHDA and SQIVND (reference sequence). The CDR3 length is 14 residues. Trimming left V 3 bases short and J 4 bases short, with 12 bases between. CDR3 in DNA: TGTGCCAGTAGTATTGAAGTCAGGGGCTATGGCTACACCTTC. Its protein is CASSIEVRGYGYTF.

The chain couples TRBV6-5 to TRBJ2-1; unclear D gene. Per the germline V gene, CDR1 is MNHEY and CDR2 is SVGAGI. This CDR3 region has 13 residues. Between the trimmed V and J ends, which lost 6 bases and 9 bases, there was a span of 15 bases. CDR3 in amino acids: CASSPTERSEQFF. CDR3 in DNA: TGTGCCAGCAGCCCAACGGAGAGAAGTGAGCAGTTCTTC.

This chain connects TRBV11-2 to TRBJ1-1; perhaps TRBD1 as D (5 bases). Trimming removed 5 bases at V and 1 base at J, with 14 bases between. This CDR3 region has 15 residues. CDR1 is SGHAT, CDR2 FQNNGV, per germline. CDR3 sequence reads: CASSPNKGRNTEAFF. DNA of the CDR3: TGTGCCAGCAGCCCCAATAAGGGACGGAACACTGAAGCTTTCTTT.

The chain couples TRBV4-2 to TRBJ2-1; D not resolved. V lost 1 base and J 7 bases, leaving 5 bases between the germline ends. In germline, CDR1 is LGHNA, CDR2 YNFKEQ. The CDR3 length is 12 residues. CDR3: CASSQVGNEQFF. The DNA for the CDR3 is TGTGCCAGCAGCCAAGTTGGGAATGAGCAGTTCTTC.

This clone has just a few counts. V and J are TRBV18 and TRBJ2-7; D is unresolved. Germline CDR1 is KGHSH and CDR2 is LQKENI. The V end lost 3 bases, the J end lost 5 bases, and 8 bases lay between the germline ends. This CDR3 has 12 amino acids. The DNA for the CDR3 is TGTGCCAGCTCACCCGCTCCCGACGAGCAGTACTTC. This gives the protein CASSPAPDEQYF.

The rearrangement joins TRBV19 to TRBJ2-1; D is unclear. From germline, CDR1 is LNHDA and CDR2 SQIVND (reference sequence). Trimming shortened V by 5 bases and J by 8 bases, and 13 bases separated the two germline ends. The CDR3 sequence is 13 residues long. The CDR3 DNA reads as TGTGCCAGTAGTCCTGATGAATTGGATGAGCAGTTCTTC. This sequence encodes CASSPDELDEQFF.

The CDR3 reads CASSFLGGHTEAFF. CDR3 DNA sequence: TGTGCCAGCAGCTTCCTGGGGGGACACACTGAAGCTTTCTTT. V usage is TRBV7-9 and J usage is TRBJ1-1, with a possible D match to TRBD1 (5 bases). The V gene's germline CDR1 is SEHNR and CDR2 FQNEAQ (reference sequence). V was pared by 3 bases and J by 3 bases, with 11 bases between. This CDR3 region has 14 residues.

This chain uses TRBV9 with TRBJ2-7; no reliable D call. Trimming removed 0 bases at V and 0 bases at J, with 13 bases between. CDR1 SGDLS and CDR2 YYNGEE come from the germline V gene. The CDR3 totals 16 residues. The CDR3 DNA reads TGTGCCAGCAGCGTAGGTTCCCCGCGGTTCTCCTACGAGCAGTACTTC. Its translation: CASSVGSPRFSYEQYF.

This rearrangement joins TRBV18 to TRBJ2-7; 9 bases map to TRBD1. CDR1 KGHSH and CDR2 LQKENI come from the germline V gene. Trimming cost V 5 bases and J 7 bases; bases outside gene matches: 9. The CDR3 loop spans 14 amino acids. CDR3 sequence reads: CASSTGTGTREQYF. CDR3 nucleotide sequence: TGTGCCAGCTCAACCGGGACAGGGACGCGGGAGCAGTACTTC.

This sequence joins TRBV7-9 and TRBJ2-3; possible D gene TRBD1, 6 bases. V was shortened by 2 bases and J by 0 bases, with 12 bases between the two germline ends. Looked up from germline, CDR1 is SEHNR and CDR2 is FQNEAQ (reference sequence). The CDR3 contains 16 residues. CDR3 residues: CASSLRDTHSTDTQYF. CDR3 nucleotide sequence: TGTGCCAGCAGCTTAAGGGACACCCATAGCACAGATACGCAGTATTTT. The whole variable domain, filled in from reference TRBV7-9 and TRBJ2-3, reads DTGVSQNPRHKITKRGQNVTFRCDPISEHNRLYWYRQTLGQGPEFLTYFQNEAQLEKSRLLSDRFSAERPKGSFSTLEIQRTEQGDSAMYLCASSLRDTHSTDTQYFGPGTRLTVL.

V and J are TRBV6-5 and TRBJ2-1; D not resolved. The CDR3 totals 14 residues. Germline CDR1 and CDR2: MNHEY and SVGAGI. The ends were cut back, 7 bases at V and 0 bases at J, with 10 bases in the middle. CDR3 sequence reads: CASNPYSSYNEQFF. The CDR3, as DNA: TGTGCCAGCAATCCGTATAGCTCCTACAATGAGCAGTTCTTC.

The chain has TRBV7-9 and TRBJ1-1, with TRBD1 matching over 7 bases. This CDR3 is 14 amino acids long. Germline V gene sequence: CDR1 SEHNR, CDR2 FQNEAQ (reference sequence). V was clipped by 5 bases and J by 5 bases; unmatched bases: 8. CDR3 DNA sequence: TGTGCCAGCAGCCTACAGGGGACGGAAACTGAAGCTTTCTTT. This translates into CASSLQGTETEAFF. The complete variable domain, with remaining parts taken from reference TRBV7-9 and TRBJ1-1, reads DTGVSQNPRHKITKRGQNVTFRCDPISEHNRLYWYRQTLGQGPEFLTYFQNEAQLEKSRLLSDRFSAERPKGSFSTLEIQRTEQGDSAMYLCASSLQGTETEAFFGQGTRLTVV.

The V and J genes are TRBV6-1 and TRBJ2-3; no definite D call. Germline CDR1 MNHNS, CDR2 SASEGT. V lost 6 bases to trimming and J lost 0 bases, with 13 bases between them. This CDR3 has 15 amino acids. CDR3 DNA sequence: TGTGCCAGCAGGGTGGCAGAGTTGAGCACAGATACGCAGTATTTT. Encoded protein: CASRVAELSTDTQYF.

The chain combines TRBV4-1 with TRBJ1-4; D unclear. V lost 4 bases and J lost 7, with 13 bases in between. This CDR3 region has 14 residues. Looked up from germline, CDR1 is MGHRA and CDR2 is YSYEKL. In nucleotides, the CDR3 is TGCGCCAGCAGCCTCCTGGAGGTCCCTGAAAAACTGTTTTTT. It translates to CASSLLEVPEKLFF.